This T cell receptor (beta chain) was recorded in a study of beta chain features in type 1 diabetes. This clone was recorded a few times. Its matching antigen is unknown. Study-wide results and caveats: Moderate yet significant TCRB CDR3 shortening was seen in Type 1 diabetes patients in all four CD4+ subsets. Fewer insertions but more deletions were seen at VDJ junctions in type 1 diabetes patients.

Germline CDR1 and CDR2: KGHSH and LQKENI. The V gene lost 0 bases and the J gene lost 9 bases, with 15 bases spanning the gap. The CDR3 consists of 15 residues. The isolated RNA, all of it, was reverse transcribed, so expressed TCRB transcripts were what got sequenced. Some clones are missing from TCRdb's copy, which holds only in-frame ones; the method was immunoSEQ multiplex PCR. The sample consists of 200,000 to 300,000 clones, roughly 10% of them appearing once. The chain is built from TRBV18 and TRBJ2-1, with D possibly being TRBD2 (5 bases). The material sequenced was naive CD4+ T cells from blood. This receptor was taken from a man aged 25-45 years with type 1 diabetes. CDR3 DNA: TGTGCCAGCTCACCACCGAGGATGGAGGTAACTGAGCAGTTCTTC. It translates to CASSPPRMEVTEQFF.